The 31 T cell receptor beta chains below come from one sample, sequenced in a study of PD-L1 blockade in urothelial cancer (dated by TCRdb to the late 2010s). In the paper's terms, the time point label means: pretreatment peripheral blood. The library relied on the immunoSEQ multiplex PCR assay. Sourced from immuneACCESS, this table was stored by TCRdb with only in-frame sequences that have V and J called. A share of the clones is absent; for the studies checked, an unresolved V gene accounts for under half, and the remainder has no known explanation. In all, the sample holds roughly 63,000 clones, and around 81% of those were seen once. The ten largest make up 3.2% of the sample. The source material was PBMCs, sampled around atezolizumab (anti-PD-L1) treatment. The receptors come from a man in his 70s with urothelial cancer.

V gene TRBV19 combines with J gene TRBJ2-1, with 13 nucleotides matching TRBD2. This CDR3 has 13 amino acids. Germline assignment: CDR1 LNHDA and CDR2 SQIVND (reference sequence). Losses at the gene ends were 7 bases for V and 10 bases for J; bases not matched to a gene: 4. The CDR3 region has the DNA TGTGCCAGTACGGAGACTAGCGGGAGGGAGCAGTTCTTC. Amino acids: CASTETSGREQFF.

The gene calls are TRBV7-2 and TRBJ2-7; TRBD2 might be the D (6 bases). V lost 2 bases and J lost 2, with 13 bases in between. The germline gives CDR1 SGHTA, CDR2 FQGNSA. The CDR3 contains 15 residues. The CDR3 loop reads CASSLQAGAPYEQYF. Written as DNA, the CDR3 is TGTGCCAGCAGCTTACAAGCGGGCGCACCCTACGAGCAGTACTTC.

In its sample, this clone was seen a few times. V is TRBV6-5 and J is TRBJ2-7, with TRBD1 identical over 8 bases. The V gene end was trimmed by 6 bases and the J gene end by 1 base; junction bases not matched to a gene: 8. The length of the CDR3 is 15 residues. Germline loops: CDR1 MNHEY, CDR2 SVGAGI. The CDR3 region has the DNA TGTGCCAGCAGACGCCGGGACAGGAAATCCTACGAGCAGTACTTC. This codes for CASRRRDRKSYEQYF.

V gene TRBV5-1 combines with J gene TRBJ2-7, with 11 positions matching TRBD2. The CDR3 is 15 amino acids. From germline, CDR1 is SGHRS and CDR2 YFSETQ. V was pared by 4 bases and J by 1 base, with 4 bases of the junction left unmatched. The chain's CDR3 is CASSTSSGGSYEQYF. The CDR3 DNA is TGCGCCAGCAGCACTTCTAGCGGGGGGTCCTACGAGCAGTACTTC.

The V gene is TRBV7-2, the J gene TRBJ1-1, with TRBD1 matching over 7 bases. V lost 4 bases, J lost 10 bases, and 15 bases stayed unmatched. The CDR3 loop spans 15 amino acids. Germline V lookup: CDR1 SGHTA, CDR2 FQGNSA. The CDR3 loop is CASSSGVGTAQRAFF. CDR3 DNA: TGTGCCAGCAGCTCCGGAGTGGGGACAGCCCAGAGAGCTTTCTTT.

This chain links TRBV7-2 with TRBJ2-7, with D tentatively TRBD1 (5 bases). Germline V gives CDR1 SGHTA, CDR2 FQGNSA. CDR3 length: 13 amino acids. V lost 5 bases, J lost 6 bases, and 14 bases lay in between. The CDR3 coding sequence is TGTGCCAGCAGCCAGGGTCTAGAAGGCGAGCAGTACTTC. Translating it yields CASSQGLEGEQYF.

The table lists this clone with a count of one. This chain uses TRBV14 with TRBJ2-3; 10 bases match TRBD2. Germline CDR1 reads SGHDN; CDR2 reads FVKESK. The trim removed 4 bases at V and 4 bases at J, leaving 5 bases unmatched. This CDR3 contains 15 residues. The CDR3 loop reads CASSPRTSGADTQYF. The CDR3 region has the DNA TGTGCCAGCAGCCCGCGGACTAGCGGAGCAGATACGCAGTATTTT.

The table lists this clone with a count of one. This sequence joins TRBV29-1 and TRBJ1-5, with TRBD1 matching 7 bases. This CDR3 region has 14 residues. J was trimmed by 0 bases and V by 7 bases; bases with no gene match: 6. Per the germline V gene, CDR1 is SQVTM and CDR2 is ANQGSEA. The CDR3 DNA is TGCAGCGCCCAGACAGGGATTAGCAATCAGCCCCAGCATTTT. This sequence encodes CSAQTGISNQPQHF. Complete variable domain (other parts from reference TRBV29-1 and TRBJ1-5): SAVISQKPSRDICQRGTSLTIQCQVDSQVTMMFWYRQQPGQSLTLIATANQGSEATYESGFVIDKFPISRPNLTFSTLTVSNMSPEDSSIYLCSAQTGISNQPQHFGDGTRLSIL.

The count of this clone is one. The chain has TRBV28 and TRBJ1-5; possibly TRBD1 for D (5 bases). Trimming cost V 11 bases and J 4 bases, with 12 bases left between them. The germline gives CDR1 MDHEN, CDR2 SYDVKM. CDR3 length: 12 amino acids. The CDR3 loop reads CACTQVNQPQHF. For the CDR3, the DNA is TGTGCCTGCACACAGGTTAATCAGCCCCAGCATTTT.

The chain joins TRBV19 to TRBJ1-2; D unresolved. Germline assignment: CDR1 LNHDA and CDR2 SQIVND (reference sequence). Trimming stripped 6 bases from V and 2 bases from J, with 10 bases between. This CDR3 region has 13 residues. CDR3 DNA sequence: TGTGCCAGTAGATATCGGGTCAACTATGGCTACACCTTC. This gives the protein CASRYRVNYGYTF.

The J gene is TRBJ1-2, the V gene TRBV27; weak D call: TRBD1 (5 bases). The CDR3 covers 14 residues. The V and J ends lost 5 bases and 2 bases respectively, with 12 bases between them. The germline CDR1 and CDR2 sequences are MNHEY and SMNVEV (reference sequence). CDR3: CASSRGTSNYGYTF. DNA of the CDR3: TGTGCCAGCAGTCGCGGGACCTCAAACTATGGCTACACCTTC.

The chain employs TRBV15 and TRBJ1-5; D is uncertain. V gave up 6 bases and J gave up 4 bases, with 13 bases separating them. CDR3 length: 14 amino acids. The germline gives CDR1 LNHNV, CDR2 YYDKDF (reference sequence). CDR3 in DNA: TGTGCCACCAGTGTGCGGGTCCCAAATCAGCCCCAGCATTTT. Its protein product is CATSVRVPNQPQHF.

CDR3 bases: TGTGCCAGCAGCTATAGGCGGACGGAGGATGAGCAGTTCTTC. This codes for CASSYRRTEDEQFF. The V call is TRBV11-2, the J call TRBJ2-1, with a tentative D call TRBD2 (5 bases). The CDR3 totals 14 residues. Germline lookup yields CDR1 SGHAT and CDR2 FQNNGV. Trimming cost V 4 bases and J 8 bases, with 15 bases left between them.

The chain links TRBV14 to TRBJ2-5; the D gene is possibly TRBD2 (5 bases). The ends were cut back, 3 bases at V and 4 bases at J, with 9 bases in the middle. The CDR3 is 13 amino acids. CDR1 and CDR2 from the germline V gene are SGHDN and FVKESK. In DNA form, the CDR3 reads TGTGCCAGCAGCCATCGCGGGTCAGAGACCCAGTACTTC. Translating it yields CASSHRGSETQYF.

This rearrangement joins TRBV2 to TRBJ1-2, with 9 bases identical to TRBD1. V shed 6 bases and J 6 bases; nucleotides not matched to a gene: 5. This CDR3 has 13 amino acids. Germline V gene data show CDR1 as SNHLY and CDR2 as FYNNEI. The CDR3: CASRGQGIHGYTF. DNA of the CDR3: TGTGCCAGCAGGGGACAGGGCATTCATGGCTACACCTTC.

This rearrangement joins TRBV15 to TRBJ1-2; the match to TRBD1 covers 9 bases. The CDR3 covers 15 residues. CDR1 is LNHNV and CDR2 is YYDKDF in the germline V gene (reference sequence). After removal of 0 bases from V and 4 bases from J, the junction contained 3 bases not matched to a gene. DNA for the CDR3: TGTGCCACCAGCAGAGACGGGACAGGGTTCTATGGCTACACCTTC. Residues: CATSRDGTGFYGYTF.

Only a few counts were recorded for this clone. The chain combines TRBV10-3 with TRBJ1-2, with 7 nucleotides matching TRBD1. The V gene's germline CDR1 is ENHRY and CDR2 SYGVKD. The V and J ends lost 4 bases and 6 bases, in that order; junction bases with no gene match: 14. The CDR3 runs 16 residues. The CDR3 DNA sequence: TGTGCCATCAGTGTAGAGACAGGGTCTCCTGTGCATGGCTACACCTTC. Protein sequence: CAISVETGSPVHGYTF.

This CDR3 reads CASSKEAGDEQYF. In DNA form, the CDR3 reads TGTGCCAGCAGCAAAGAAGCGGGGGACGAGCAGTACTTC. This chain uses TRBV21-1 with TRBJ2-7; the table's D call, TRBD2, was not checked against the DNA. TRBV21-1 is deemed a pseudogene. The CDR3 is made up of 13 amino acids.

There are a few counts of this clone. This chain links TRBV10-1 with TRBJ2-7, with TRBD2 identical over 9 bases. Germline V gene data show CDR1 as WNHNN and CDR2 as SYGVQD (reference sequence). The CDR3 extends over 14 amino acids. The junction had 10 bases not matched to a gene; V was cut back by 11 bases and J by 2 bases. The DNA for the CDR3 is TGCGCCGGCTCCTCGGAGCGGGAGGCCTACGAGCAGTACTTC. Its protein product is CAGSSEREAYEQYF.

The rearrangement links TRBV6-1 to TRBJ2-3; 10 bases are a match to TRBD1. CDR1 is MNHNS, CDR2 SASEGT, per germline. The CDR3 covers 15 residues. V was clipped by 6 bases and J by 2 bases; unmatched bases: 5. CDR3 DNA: TGTGCCAGCAGCATTGACAGGGGGCTCACAGATACGCAGTATTTT. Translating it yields CASSIDRGLTDTQYF.

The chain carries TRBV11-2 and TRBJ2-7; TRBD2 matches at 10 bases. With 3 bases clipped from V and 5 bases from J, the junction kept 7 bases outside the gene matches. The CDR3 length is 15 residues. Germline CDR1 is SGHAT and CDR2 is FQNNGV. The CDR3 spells CASSFRASGSDEQYF. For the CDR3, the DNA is TGTGCCAGCAGCTTTCGGGCTAGCGGGAGCGACGAGCAGTACTTC.

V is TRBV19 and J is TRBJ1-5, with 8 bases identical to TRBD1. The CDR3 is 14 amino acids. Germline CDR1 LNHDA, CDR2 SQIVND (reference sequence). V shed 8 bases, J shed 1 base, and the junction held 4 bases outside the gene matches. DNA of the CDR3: TGTGCCAGTGCTGACAGGGGAAGCAATCAGCCCCAGCATTTT. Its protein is CASADRGSNQPQHF.

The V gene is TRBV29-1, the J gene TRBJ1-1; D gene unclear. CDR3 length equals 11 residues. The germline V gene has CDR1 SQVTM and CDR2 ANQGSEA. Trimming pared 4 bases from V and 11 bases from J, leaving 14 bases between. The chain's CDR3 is CSVVSGIRAFF. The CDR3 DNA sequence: TGCAGCGTTGTTTCGGGAATCCGGGCTTTCTTT.

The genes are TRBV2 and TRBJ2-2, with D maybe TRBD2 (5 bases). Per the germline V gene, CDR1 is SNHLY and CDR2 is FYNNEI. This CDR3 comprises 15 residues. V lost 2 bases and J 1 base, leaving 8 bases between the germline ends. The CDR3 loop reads CASSEIGRNTGELFF. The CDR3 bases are TGTGCCAGCAGTGAAATTGGGAGGAACACCGGGGAGCTGTTTTTT.

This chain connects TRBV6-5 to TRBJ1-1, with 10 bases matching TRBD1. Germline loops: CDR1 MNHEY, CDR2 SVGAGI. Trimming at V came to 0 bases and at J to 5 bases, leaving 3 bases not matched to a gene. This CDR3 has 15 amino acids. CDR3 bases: TGTGCCAGCAGTTACTCGGGACAGGGGAGAACTGAAGCTTTCTTT. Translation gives CASSYSGQGRTEAFF.

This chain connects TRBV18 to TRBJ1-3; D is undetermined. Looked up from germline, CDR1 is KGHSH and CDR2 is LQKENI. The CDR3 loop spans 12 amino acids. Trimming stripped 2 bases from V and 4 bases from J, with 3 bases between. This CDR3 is CASSPSGNTIYF. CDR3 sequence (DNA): TGTGCCAGCTCACCATCGGGAAACACCATATATTTT.

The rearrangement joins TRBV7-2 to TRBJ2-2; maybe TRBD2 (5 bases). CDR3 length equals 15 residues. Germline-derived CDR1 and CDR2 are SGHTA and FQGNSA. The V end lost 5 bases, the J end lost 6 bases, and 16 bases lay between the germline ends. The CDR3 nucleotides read TGTGCCAGCAGCCCCCCCGGTCAGGAGGCCGGGGAGCTGTTTTTT. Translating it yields CASSPPGQEAGELFF.

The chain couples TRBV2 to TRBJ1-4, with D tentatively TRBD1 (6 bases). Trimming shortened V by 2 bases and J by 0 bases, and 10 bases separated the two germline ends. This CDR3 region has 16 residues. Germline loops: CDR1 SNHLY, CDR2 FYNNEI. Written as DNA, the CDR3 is TGTGCCAGCAGTGAAAGGACAGTTGCAACTAATGAAAAACTGTTTTTT. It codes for CASSERTVATNEKLFF.

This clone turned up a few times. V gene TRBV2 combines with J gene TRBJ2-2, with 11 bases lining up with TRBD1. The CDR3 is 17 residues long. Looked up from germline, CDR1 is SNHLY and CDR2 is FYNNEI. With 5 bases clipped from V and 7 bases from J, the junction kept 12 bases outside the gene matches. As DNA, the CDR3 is TGTGCCAGCAGTTCGCGGACAGGGGGCCTCAGGGGCGGGGAGCTGTTTTTT. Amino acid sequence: CASSSRTGGLRGGELFF.

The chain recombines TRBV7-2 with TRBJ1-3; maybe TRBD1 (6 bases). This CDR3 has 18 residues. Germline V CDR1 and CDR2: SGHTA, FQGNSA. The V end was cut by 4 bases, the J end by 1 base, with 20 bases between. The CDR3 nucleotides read TGTGCCAGCAGCTCACAGGGTGTGAAAAAGAGTTCTGGAAACACCATATATTTT. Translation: CASSSQGVKKSSGNTIYF.

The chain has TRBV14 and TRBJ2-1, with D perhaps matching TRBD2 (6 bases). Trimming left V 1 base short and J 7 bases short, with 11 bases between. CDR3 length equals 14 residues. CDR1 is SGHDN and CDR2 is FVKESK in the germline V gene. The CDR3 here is CASSQASVYNEQFF. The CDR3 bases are TGTGCCAGCAGCCAAGCTAGCGTTTATAATGAGCAGTTCTTC. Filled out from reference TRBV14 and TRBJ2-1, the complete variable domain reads EAGVTQFPSHSVIEKGQTVTLRCDPISGHDNLYWYRRVMGKEIKFLLHFVKESKQDESGMPNNRFLAERTGGTYSTLKVQPAELEDSGVYFCASSQASVYNEQFFGPGTRLTVL.